A selection of T cell receptor beta chains follows, all from one sample in a study of technical replicates of blood from a few donors. Using immunoSEQ multiplex PCR, the repertoire was profiled, and TCRdb retains in-frame clones only, with some absent. Among about 88,000 clones, roughly 94% were seen once, and the ten largest hold under 0.35%. Sequencing was done on a sample of T cells isolated from PBMCs. These receptors were obtained from a human donor in good health. CDR3s include the opening cysteine and the closing phenylalanine or tryptophan. Each record gives: V gene, D gene, clone size, J gene, CDR3 protein, CDR3 DNA. A D gene is named only where the DNA matches it firmly. A clone size is listed for some rows: how often the clone was seen (once, few, many), or a class if it is expanded.

TRBV5-1	NA	NA	TRBJ1-3	CASTPGAGENTIYF	TGCGCCAGCACCCCAGGGGCAGGAGAGAACACCATATATTTT
TRBV7-9	TRBD2	NA	TRBJ2-3	CASSLERREADTQYF	TGTGCCAGCAGCTTAGAAAGGCGGGAGGCAGATACGCAGTATTTT
TRBV7-9	NA	NA	TRBJ1-1	CASSLDVREAFF	TGTGCCAGCAGCTTAGATGTGAGAGAAGCTTTCTTT
TRBV6-5	NA	NA	TRBJ1-2	CASSYSSTVYGYTF	TGTGCCAGCAGTTACTCGTCGACAGTCTATGGCTACACCTTC
TRBV7-6	TRBD2	once	TRBJ2-3	CASSYAGADTQYF	TGTGCCAGCAGCTATGCGGGGGCAGATACGCAGTATTTT
TRBV6-5	NA	NA	TRBJ1-2	CASSYQAGYGYTF	TGTGCCAGCAGTTACCAGGCCGGCTATGGCTACACCTTC
TRBV21-1	NA	once	TRBJ1-1	CASRGGTEAFF	TGTGCCAGCAGAGGGGGCACTGAAGCTTTCTTT
TRBV4-3	NA	NA	TRBJ1-4	CASSQERGEEKLFF	TGCGCCAGCAGCCAAGAACGAGGTGAAGAAAAACTGTTTTTT
TRBV7-3	NA	NA	TRBJ2-3	CASSSTGDTQYF	TGTGCCAGCAGCTCCACAGGTGATACGCAGTATTTT
TRBV14	NA	NA	TRBJ1-1	CASSQDFGGMNTEAFF	TGTGCCAGCAGCCAAGATTTCGGGGGGATGAACACTGAAGCTTTCTTT
TRBV9	TRBD2	NA	TRBJ2-1	CASSEGLADFTSSYNEQFF	TGTGCCAGCAGCGAGGGACTAGCGGACTTCACTTCCTCCTACAATGAGCAGTTCTTC
TRBV30	TRBD1	once	TRBJ2-7	CAWSGTGKDEQYF	TGTGCCTGGAGTGGGACAGGGAAAGACGAGCAGTACTTC
TRBV11-3	NA	NA	TRBJ1-1	CASSLDRGTEAFF	TGTGCCAGCAGCTTAGATCGGGGAACTGAAGCTTTCTTT
TRBV11-3	TRBD1	NA	TRBJ1-2	CASSLDRGYGYTF	TGTGCCAGCAGTCTCGACAGGGGCTATGGCTACACCTTC
TRBV2	NA	NA	TRBJ2-7	CASTTVSYEQYF	TGTGCCAGCACAACGGTGTCCTACGAGCAGTACTTC
TRBV12-5	TRBD1	NA	TRBJ2-5	CASGASPGQGVIGEETQYF	TGTGCTAGTGGTGCCAGCCCGGGACAGGGAGTTATCGGGGAGGAGACCCAGTACTTC
TRBV7-7	NA	once	TRBJ2-1	CASSFGGTQFF	TGTGCTAGCAGCTTTGGAGGGACCCAGTTCTTC
TRBV9	NA	NA	TRBJ2-5	CASSVTGYQETQYF	TGTGCCAGCAGCGTAACAGGGTACCAAGAGACCCAGTACTTC
TRBV5-1	NA	NA	TRBJ2-5	CASSLADLQETQYF	TGCGCCAGCAGCTTGGCTGACTTGCAAGAGACCCAGTACTTC
TRBV6-6	TRBD2	NA	TRBJ2-3	CASSYSSGRPTDTQYF	TGTGCCAGCAGTTACTCGAGCGGGAGGCCCACAGATACGCAGTATTTT
TRBV7-2	NA	NA	TRBJ1-5	CASSLIQDQPQHF	TGTGCCAGCAGCCTAATACAGGATCAGCCCCAGCATTTT
TRBV5-3	TRBD1	NA	TRBJ1-2	CARSRTGTVHSLYGYTF	TGTGCCAGAAGCCGAACCGGGACAGTCCACTCCTTATATGGCTACACCTTC
TRBV11-2	NA	NA	TRBJ1-1	CASSLGRRTEAFF	TGTGCCAGCAGCTTGGGGCGCAGGACTGAAGCTTTCTTT
TRBV5-6	TRBD1	NA	TRBJ1-5	CASSLDRGQSNQPQHF	TGTGCCAGCAGCTTAGACAGGGGGCAGAGCAATCAGCCCCAGCATTTT
TRBV7-2	NA	NA	TRBJ1-5	CASSLSGDQPQHF	TGTGCCAGCAGCTTGTCAGGGGATCAGCCCCAGCATTTT
TRBV7-3	NA	NA	TRBJ2-7	CASLPCESFIYEQYF	TGTGCCAGCTTACCCTGTGAGAGTTTTATCTACGAGCAGTACTTC
TRBV5-1	TRBD1	NA	TRBJ2-7	CASSWTGDSSEQYF	TGCGCCAGCAGCTGGACAGGGGACAGTTCAGAGCAGTACTTC
TRBV15	TRBD1	NA	TRBJ2-1	CATSREGWDRDPQFF	TGTGCCACCAGCAGAGAAGGCTGGGACAGGGACCCTCAGTTCTTC
TRBV28	TRBD2	NA	TRBJ2-7	CASGSQRDTYEQYF	TGTGCCAGCGGTTCTCAGCGGGATACTTACGAGCAGTACTTC
TRBV7-3	NA	NA	TRBJ2-7	CASSAGGTYEQYF	TGTGCCAGCAGCGCAGGGGGGACCTACGAGCAGTACTTC
TRBV6-1	NA	NA	TRBJ2-1	CATTGVSYNEQFF	TGTGCCACTACAGGAGTCTCCTACAATGAGCAGTTCTTC
TRBV2	TRBD2	NA	TRBJ2-7	CASSGAGGNSYEQYF	TGTGCCAGTTCAGGAGCGGGAGGTAATTCCTACGAGCAGTACTTC
TRBV29-1	NA	NA	TRBJ1-3	CSVAGALFGNTIYF	TGCAGCGTTGCAGGGGCCCTCTTTGGAAACACCATATATTTT
TRBV5-1	TRBD1	NA	TRBJ2-3	CASSFLSRGQDTQYF	TGCGCCAGCAGCTTCTTAAGCAGGGGGCAAGATACGCAGTATTTT
TRBV6-5	TRBD1	once	TRBJ2-5	CASSWTGGNQETQYF	TGTGCCAGCAGTTGGACAGGGGGCAACCAAGAGACCCAGTACTTC
TRBV9	TRBD2	NA	TRBJ2-1	CASSVVASGDEQFF	TGTGCCAGCAGCGTAGTGGCTAGCGGCGATGAGCAGTTCTTC
TRBV28	NA	NA	TRBJ1-1	CASRGTVDTEAFF	TGTGCCAGCAGGGGCACTGTGGACACTGAAGCTTTCTTT
TRBV13	TRBD1	NA	TRBJ2-4	CASSHQEQGAFRRIQYF	TGTGCCAGCAGCCACCAGGAACAGGGGGCCTTCAGGCGCATTCAGTACTTC
TRBV1	NA	NA	TRBJ2-7	CTSSQDIKNEQYF	TGCACCAGCAGCCAAGATATAAAAAACGAGCAGTACTTC
TRBV6-1	NA	NA	TRBJ2-7	CASEDRQGYEQYF	TGTGCCAGCGAAGACAGGCAAGGCTACGAGCAGTACTTC
TRBV29-1	NA	NA	TRBJ1-5	CSVEEGDKPNQPQHF	TGCAGCGTTGAAGAGGGAGACAAGCCGAATCAGCCCCAGCATTTT
TRBV13	NA	NA	TRBJ1-4	CASSLVGGEKLFF	TGTGCCAGCAGCTTAGTGGGGGGAGAAAAACTGTTTTTT
TRBV6-1	TRBD2	NA	TRBJ2-7	CASSGSGGSSYEQYF	TGTGCCAGCAGTGGAAGCGGGGGGAGCTCCTACGAGCAGTACTTC
TRBV5-4	TRBD2	NA	TRBJ2-3	CASRKTSRTDTQYF	TGTGCCAGCAGGAAGACTAGCCGCACAGATACGCAGTATTTT
TRBV27	TRBD1	NA	TRBJ1-1	CASSPYARDREAFF	TGTGCCAGCAGTCCGTACGCAAGGGACAGGGAAGCTTTCTTT
TRBV9	NA	NA	TRBJ2-3	CASSPWTATDTQYF	TGTGCCAGCAGCCCTTGGACTGCCACAGATACGCAGTATTTT
TRBV11-3	TRBD1	NA	TRBJ2-7	CASSPRDRIDEQYF	TGTGCCAGCAGCCCAAGGGACAGGATCGACGAGCAGTACTTC
TRBV7-6	TRBD1	NA	TRBJ1-1	CASSTGQGRTEAFF	TGTGCCAGCAGCACGGGACAGGGGAGGACTGAAGCTTTCTTT
TRBV9	NA	NA	TRBJ1-5	CASSSGTKWGNQPQHF	TGTGCCAGCAGCTCCGGGACAAAATGGGGCAATCAGCCCCAGCATTTT
TRBV19	NA	once	TRBJ2-3	CASSLREVTDTQYF	TGTGCCAGTAGCCTCAGGGAGGTCACAGATACGCAGTATTTT
TRBV29-1	NA	NA	TRBJ1-2	CSVVTNYGYTF	TGCAGCGTTGTAACTAACTATGGCTACACCTTC